This T cell receptor (beta chain) was recorded in a study of shared clonotypes between healthy human individuals. Study at large: Samples came from a couple of female and three male donors aged 18 to 49.

The replicate PCRs on unsorted PBMC were given 250 to 300 ng DNA, which is 25,000 to 35,000 T cell genomes. Assay used: immunoSEQ multiplex PCR; TCRdb lists only in-frame clones, some missing. The table has about 92,000 clones, approximately 44% seen once. Notes on the study in general: Sampling was confined to blood; repertoires within tissues likely differ.

Concerning this clone itself: What it recognizes is unknown. This likely came from a read error, as a far larger clone is one base away. Other DNA sequences from this sample encode an identical CDR3 as well.

Donors, healthy HIV-negative adults, lacked recent acute infections or vaccinations. The CDR3 spans 12 residues. Germline V gene sequence: CDR1 GTSNPN, CDR2 SVGIG (reference sequence). Sequencing input: PBMCs. The receptor was derived from a woman aged 40 to 49 in good health. Some clones in this sample may be carry-over from other donors' samples. V usage is TRBV30 and J usage is TRBJ2-3; 7 bases map to TRBD2. The CDR3 DNA sequence: TGTGCCAGCGGGATTAGCACAGATACGCAGTACTTT. Amino acid sequence: CASGISTDTQYF.